The 11 T cell receptor beta chains given below trace back to one sample, sequenced in a study of identical twins. MiXCR was run by TCRdb on the 5' RACE reads, yielding one entry per CDR3 protein. The sample records some 500,000 distinct CDR3 sequences, 9.6% being singletons. The same data also went into a second study, on yellow fever vaccine responses in identical twins.

Sequenced material: PBMCs. The origin of the receptors is a woman in her late teens or twenties in good health.

This clonotype was seen ten or more times. The chain carries TRBV28 and TRBJ2-1, with D possibly being TRBD2 (6 bases). Trimming cost V 8 bases and J 2 bases, with 10 bases left between them. Germline CDR1 reads MDHEN; CDR2 reads SYDVKM. The CDR3 consists of 13 residues. The CDR3 spells CASLGLPYNEQFF. The DNA for the CDR3 is TGTGCCAGCCTGGGACTTCCCTACAATGAGCAGTTCTTC.

V and J are TRBV10-3 and TRBJ1-1, with 8 bases matching TRBD1. This CDR3 has 15 amino acids. V lost 5 bases to trimming and J lost 1 base; unmatched junction nucleotides: 6. The germline gives CDR1 ENHRY, CDR2 SYGVKD. The CDR3 region is CAISSSTGENTEAFF. The CDR3 region has the DNA TGTGCCATCAGTTCATCGACAGGGGAGAACACTGAAGCTTTCTTT.

This clonotype showed up just a few times. The rearrangement joins TRBV3-1 to TRBJ2-1; 8 nucleotides line up with TRBD2. Germline V gene data show CDR1 as LGHDT and CDR2 as YNNKEL (reference sequence). The CDR3 loop spans 20 amino acids. The V gene end was trimmed by 1 base and the J gene end by 7 bases; junction bases not matched to a gene: 21. CDR3 region: CASSQGLLGGGTWRDNEQFF. CDR3 nucleotides: TGTGCCAGCAGCCAAGGTCTGTTGGGCGGGGGGACCTGGAGGGATAATGAGCAGTTCTTC.

The rearrangement uses TRBV20-1 and TRBJ2-5; the match to TRBD1 covers 7 bases. This CDR3 region has 14 residues. Trimming at V came to 5 bases and at J to 5 bases, leaving 11 bases not matched to a gene. The germline CDR1 and CDR2 sequences are DFQATT and SNEGSKA (reference sequence). In DNA form, the CDR3 reads TGCAGTGCTGGACAGACAGGGACGGTGGAGACCCAGTACTTC. Translating gives CSAGQTGTVETQYF.

This clonotype showed up many times. This rearrangement joins TRBV5-5 to TRBJ2-1, with D possibly matching TRBD1 (5 bases). CDR1 and CDR2 from the germline V gene are SGHKS and YYEKEE (reference sequence). The germline V and J ends were trimmed by 0 bases and 8 bases, with 15 bases remaining between them. The CDR3 length is 15 residues. Here the CDR3 DNA reads TGTGCCAGCAGCTTGGTCAGGGTTGTTTTTGATGAGCAGTTCTTC. It is translated as CASSLVRVVFDEQFF. Full variable domain (outside the CDR3, taken from reference TRBV5-5 and TRBJ2-1): DAGVTQSPTHLIKTRGQQVTLRCSPISGHKSVSWYQQVLGQGPQFIFQYYEKEERGRGNFPDRFSARQFPNYSSELNVNALLLGDSALYLCASSLVRVVFDEQFFGPGTRLTVL.

With regard to this clonotype: Without the conserved terminal phenylalanine or tryptophan, this CDR3 likely stems from a read error. This sequence joins TRBV5-1 and TRBJ2-3, with 7 bases aligning to TRBD2. The CDR3 loop spans 16 amino acids. Germline CDR1 SGHRS, CDR2 YFSETQ. Germline trimming cut 3 bases from V and 4 bases from J; bases unmatched to any gene: 11. The CDR3 sequence: CASSSPSTSRADTQYL. The CDR3 DNA reads as TGCGCCAGCAGCTCTCCATCGACTAGCCGGGCAGATACGCAGTATCTT.

This chain uses TRBV4-2 with TRBJ2-5; 12 positions agree with TRBD2. The junction had 10 bases not matched to a gene; V was cut back by 3 bases and J by 2 bases. The CDR3 loop spans 18 amino acids. Germline-derived CDR1 and CDR2 are LGHNA and YNFKEQ. In DNA, the CDR3 is TGTGCCAGCAGCCAGGAACTAGCGGGGGGCCGAGAGCAAGAGACCCAGTACTTC. It specifies CASSQELAGGREQETQYF.

This clonotype was detected ten times or more. The chain combines TRBV29-1 with TRBJ2-3; D is tentatively TRBD1 or TRBD2 (5 bases each). Germline-derived CDR1 and CDR2 are SQVTM and ANQGSEA. The length of the CDR3 is 14 residues. Trimming removed 2 bases from V and 2 bases from J, with 11 bases in between. CDR3 region: CSVEREGPTDTQYF. In DNA form, the CDR3 reads TGCAGCGTTGAAAGAGAGGGGCCCACAGATACGCAGTATTTT.

This clonotype showed up many times. This chain joins TRBV5-1 and TRBJ2-1; 8 positions agree with TRBD1. Germline CDR1 is SGHRS and CDR2 is YFSETQ. V lost 4 bases to trimming and J lost 0 bases; unmatched junction nucleotides: 9. This CDR3 has 17 amino acids. CDR3 loop: CASSRGQGVSSYNEQFF. The CDR3 nucleotides are TGCGCCAGCAGCCGAGGACAGGGTGTGAGCTCCTACAATGAGCAGTTCTTC.

This clonotype has only a few counts. The chain recombines TRBV5-6 with TRBJ2-1; D unclear. Germline CDR1 is SGHDT and CDR2 is YYEEEE. Trimming pared 5 bases from V and 2 bases from J, leaving 11 bases between. This CDR3 spans 14 amino acids. CDR3: CASSPYSAYNEQFF. The CDR3 nucleotides read TGTGCCAGCAGTCCTTACTCCGCCTACAATGAGCAGTTCTTC. The entire variable domain, with the rest obtained from reference TRBV5-6 and TRBJ2-1, is as follows: DAGVTQSPTHLIKTRGQQVTLRCSPKSGHDTVSWYQQALGQGPQFIFQYYEEEERQRGNFPDRFSGHQFPNYSSELNVNALLLGDSALYLCASSPYSAYNEQFFGPGTRLTVL.

This clonotype appeared a few times. The chain joins TRBV12-5 to TRBJ1-1; TRBD1 might be the D (6 bases). Per the germline V gene, CDR1 is LGHNT and CDR2 is FRNRAP. The CDR3 sequence is 17 residues long. Trimming stripped 3 bases from V and 3 bases from J, with 20 bases between. The CDR3 nucleotides are TGTGCTAGTGGTTTTGGGAGGGGGAGAGGGGCGGACACTGAAGCTTTCTTT. It translates to CASGFGRGRGADTEAFF.